The 21 T cell receptor beta chains below come from one sample, sequenced in a study of blood T cell repertoires in COVID-19. Clones were sequenced by immunoSEQ multiplex PCR, and TCRdb holds only the in-frame ones, with some missing. This table holds about 86,000 clones, over 70% found once. The sample taken for sequencing was peripheral blood. These TCRs come from a woman at least 80 years old with active or convalescent COVID-19.

This sequence joins TRBV27 and TRBJ2-7; 7 nucleotides align to TRBD2. Trimming took 10 bases from V and 0 from J; bases not matched to a gene: 12. The length of the CDR3 is 15 residues. The germline gives CDR1 MNHEY, CDR2 SMNVEV (reference sequence). CDR3 bases: TGTGCCACCGGGGACTATGGGCTGTTCTCCTACGAGCAGTACTTC. Its protein product is CATGDYGLFSYEQYF.

V and J are TRBV7-9 and TRBJ2-7, with 7 bases fitting TRBD2. CDR3 length: 14 amino acids. V lost 4 bases to trimming and J lost 0 bases; unmatched junction nucleotides: 3. Looked up from germline, CDR1 is SEHNR and CDR2 is FQNEAQ (reference sequence). Written as DNA, the CDR3 is TGTGCCAGCAGCTCCCTAGCGGCCTCCTACGAGCAGTACTTC. Protein product: CASSSLAASYEQYF.

The chain combines TRBV7-9 with TRBJ2-1, with 8 positions matching TRBD2. V shed 4 bases, J shed 6 bases, and the junction held 2 bases outside the gene matches. The CDR3 covers 13 residues. The V gene's germline CDR1 is SEHNR and CDR2 FQNEAQ (reference sequence). CDR3 nucleotides: TGTGCCAGCAGCTGGGGACTAGGCAATGAGCAGTTCTTC. This sequence encodes CASSWGLGNEQFF.

V gene TRBV29-1 combines with J gene TRBJ2-3; 7 bases fit TRBD2. Germline values: CDR1 SQVTM, CDR2 ANQGSEA. The CDR3 has 14 residues. J lost 0 bases, V lost 7 bases, and 7 bases had no gene match. The CDR3: CSGGPGGSTDTQYF. CDR3 bases: TGCAGCGGTGGACCGGGAGGCAGCACAGATACGCAGTATTTT.

This chain connects TRBV7-3 to TRBJ2-3, with no clear D. Trimming took 5 bases from V and 6 from J, leaving 15 bases between them. Germline lookup yields CDR1 SGHTA and CDR2 FQGTGA. This CDR3 contains 14 residues. The CDR3, as DNA: TGTGCCAGCAGCCTCACCCTATGGTTTGATACGCAGTATTTT. This translates into CASSLTLWFDTQYF.

This clone was picked up one time. The chain joins TRBV6-2 or TRBV6-3 to TRBJ2-3, with a possible D match to TRBD1 (6 bases). This CDR3 has 14 amino acids. V gave up 4 bases and J gave up 1 base, with 9 bases separating them. Germline loops: CDR1 MNHEY, CDR2 SVGEGT. As DNA, the CDR3 is TGTGCCAGCAGTTGGAACAGGGGCACAGATACGCAGTATTTT. Its protein is CASSWNRGTDTQYF.

J is TRBJ1-6 and V is TRBV5-6; tentative D call: TRBD1 (5 bases). This CDR3 has 13 residues. V lost 4 bases and J lost 10, with 12 bases in between. The V gene's germline CDR1 is SGHDT and CDR2 YYEEEE. The CDR3: CASSIGQGSPLHF. CDR3 coding DNA: TGTGCCAGCAGCATTGGACAAGGGTCACCCCTCCACTTT.

The chain recombines TRBV7-2 with TRBJ2-3, with 10 positions matching TRBD1. Germline loops: CDR1 SGHTA, CDR2 FQGNSA. The junction had 5 bases not matched to a gene; V was cut back by 8 bases and J by 3 bases. The CDR3 loop spans 14 amino acids. The CDR3: CASGGQGVTDTQYF. The CDR3 DNA reads as TGTGCCAGCGGAGGACAGGGGGTAACAGATACGCAGTATTTT. The full variable domain, rest sourced from reference TRBV7-2 and TRBJ2-3, is GAGVSQSPSNKVTEKGKDVELRCDPISGHTALYWYRQSLGQGLEFLIYFQGNSAPDKSGLPSDRFSAERTGGSVSTLTIQRTQQEDSAVYLCASGGQGVTDTQYFGPGTRLTVL.

This chain joins TRBV6-2 or TRBV6-3 and TRBJ2-5; D unclear. The V gene lost 0 bases and the J gene lost 4 bases, with 12 bases spanning the gap. CDR3 length: 15 residues. The germline gives CDR1 MNHEY, CDR2 SVGEGT. The DNA for the CDR3 is TGTGCCAGCAGTTACTCGAGAGGAAGCGTAGAGACCCAGTACTTC. This translates into CASSYSRGSVETQYF.

V usage is TRBV9 and J usage is TRBJ2-1; 7 bases are a match to TRBD2. The CDR3 covers 16 residues. J lost 4 bases, V lost 4 bases, and 11 bases had no gene match. Germline CDR1 reads SGDLS; CDR2 reads YYNGEE. The CDR3: CASSPRGSGIYNEQFF. The CDR3 nucleotides read TGTGCCAGCAGCCCCCGGGGCAGCGGGATTTACAATGAGCAGTTCTTC.

The chain joins TRBV18 to TRBJ1-1; 10 bases are shared with TRBD1. Germline CDR1 KGHSH, CDR2 LQKENI. CDR3 length: 17 residues. V lost 8 bases and J lost 0; bases outside the gene matches: 12. The CDR3 spells CASTKLTGGDVNTEAFF. The DNA of the CDR3 is TGTGCCAGCACAAAACTGACAGGGGGCGACGTGAACACTGAAGCTTTCTTT. Looking up the rest from reference TRBV18 and TRBJ1-1 gives the full variable domain: NAGVMQNPRHLVRRRGQEARLRCSPMKGHSHVYWYRQLPEEGLKFMVYLQKENIIDESGMPKERFSAEFPKEGPSILRIQQVVRGDSAAYFCASTKLTGGDVNTEAFFGQGTRLTVV.

The chain recombines TRBV10-3 with TRBJ2-7; tentative D call: TRBD2 (6 bases). Trimming took off 8 bases at V and 1 base at J, with 15 bases between the two ends. The CDR3 totals 14 residues. Germline V gene data show CDR1 as ENHRY and CDR2 as SYGVKD. The CDR3 DNA reads as TGTGCCATCCGCGGTGATAGCGGTTCCTACGAGCAGTACTTC. Translation gives CAIRGDSGSYEQYF.

The chain carries TRBV9 and TRBJ2-2, with TRBD2 identical over 10 bases. From germline, CDR1 is SGDLS and CDR2 YYNGEE. The CDR3 is made up of 15 amino acids. Trimming cost V 4 bases and J 8 bases; bases outside gene matches: 8. CDR3: CASSREAGGQGELFF. In DNA, the CDR3 is TGTGCCAGCAGCAGAGAAGCGGGAGGGCAGGGGGAGCTGTTTTTT.

The genes are TRBV18 and TRBJ1-5; 7 bases are a match to TRBD1. J gave up 0 bases and V 3 bases, and 8 bases lay outside the gene matches. The CDR3 spans 17 residues. In germline, CDR1 is KGHSH, CDR2 LQKENI. Here the CDR3 reads CASSPTGQVNSNQPQHF. CDR3 coding DNA: TGTGCCAGCTCACCCACAGGACAGGTCAATAGCAATCAGCCCCAGCATTTT.

The chain combines TRBV2 with TRBJ2-3; 8 bases are a match to TRBD1. Germline CDR1 is SNHLY and CDR2 is FYNNEI. V gave up 6 bases and J gave up 1 base; unmatched junction bases: 9. The CDR3 extends over 16 amino acids. CDR3 protein: CASSRGLRTGTDTQYF. The CDR3 coding sequence is TGTGCCAGCAGCAGGGGGCTGCGAACTGGCACAGATACGCAGTATTTT.

The gene calls are TRBV21-1 and TRBJ1-5. TRBV21-1 corresponds to a pseudogene. This CDR3 is built from 20 residues. CDR3 DNA: TGTGCCTATAGGCAGACCTTACTAGGGCAGCGATCTTCTAGCAATCAGCCCCAGCATTTT. Protein product: CAYRQTLLGQRSSSNQPQHF.

A single count supports this clone. The chain employs TRBV5-6 and TRBJ2-5; the match to TRBD2 covers 15 bases. Germline CDR1 SGHDT, CDR2 YYEEEE. Trimming at V came to 2 bases and at J to 5 bases, leaving 10 bases not matched to a gene. The CDR3 loop spans 18 amino acids. The CDR3 here is CASSFPGLAGGLRETQYF. In DNA, the CDR3 is TGTGCCAGCAGCTTTCCCGGACTAGCGGGAGGGCTAAGGGAGACCCAGTACTTC.

V and J are TRBV6-5 and TRBJ1-2, with 9 positions matching TRBD1. The CDR3 has 15 amino acids. CDR1 is MNHEY and CDR2 is SVGAGI in the germline V gene. J was trimmed by 4 bases and V by 5 bases; bases with no gene match: 8. This CDR3 reads CASSSRTGDPYGYTF. CDR3 nucleotides: TGTGCCAGCAGTAGCCGGACAGGGGACCCCTATGGCTACACCTTC.

The chain has TRBV18 and TRBJ1-2, with a tentative D call TRBD1 (6 bases). CDR3 length: 14 residues. Trimming shortened V by 6 bases and J by 1 base, and 12 bases separated the two germline ends. CDR1 and CDR2 from the germline V gene are KGHSH and LQKENI. CDR3 region: CASSRDNNNYGYTF. CDR3 nucleotides: TGTGCCAGCTCCCGGGACAATAATAACTATGGCTACACCTTC.

CDR3 sequence: CASSMAAHGGETQYF. As DNA, the CDR3 is TGTGCCAGTAGTATGGCCGCTCACGGGGGGGAGACCCAGTACTTC. The chain recombines TRBV19 with TRBJ2-5, with 7 bases aligning to TRBD2. The CDR3 spans 15 residues. CDR1 and CDR2 from the germline V gene are LNHDA and SQIVND (reference sequence). J lost 5 bases, V lost 3 bases, and 9 bases had no gene match.

V usage is TRBV7-9 and J usage is TRBJ1-4; possibly TRBD1 for D (5 bases). Germline CDR1 and CDR2: SEHNR and FQNEAQ (reference sequence). The CDR3 contains 15 residues. V was shortened by 5 bases and J by 0 bases, with 10 bases between the two germline ends. CDR3 DNA sequence: TGTGCCAGCAGCCCGGGGGACCCAACTAATGAAAAACTGTTTTTT. It codes for CASSPGDPTNEKLFF. Full variable domain (remainder filled in from reference TRBV7-9 and TRBJ1-4): DTGVSQNPRHKITKRGQNVTFRCDPISEHNRLYWYRQTLGQGPEFLTYFQNEAQLEKSRLLSDRFSAERPKGSFSTLEIQRTEQGDSAMYLCASSPGDPTNEKLFFGSGTQLSVL.